This TCR beta chain emerged from a study of blood T cell repertoires in COVID-19. Study overall: T cells, B-cell-depleted T cells, or PBMCs supplied cDNA or gDNA.

Enrolment of Seattle patients took place during active infection, and they were followed longitudinally. V shed 2 bases and J 5 bases; nucleotides not matched to a gene: 6. Germline CDR1 is SGDLS and CDR2 is YYNGEE. This CDR3 contains 16 residues. In the authors' methods: Reference gene primer amplification gave nucleated cell count estimates. Data came from immunoSEQ multiplex PCR; TCRdb stores just in-frame clones and leaves some out. The V and J calls and clone size come from that table; D and trimming were worked out from the DNA. The repertoire consists of about 250,000 clones, with 86% occurring once and the leading ten covering around 6%.

This sequence originates from a woman of 80 years or more with COVID-19, enrolled during active disease. The sequencing sample was made of peripheral blood. The genes are TRBV9 and TRBJ2-2; 10 nucleotides match TRBD2. For the CDR3, the DNA is TGTGCCAGCAGCGTCCGAGCGGGGGGGACGACCGGGGAGCTGTTTTTT. It encodes CASSVRAGGTTGELFF. Variable domain in full (rest from reference TRBV9 and TRBJ2-2): DSGVTQTPKHLITATGQRVTLRCSPRSGDLSVYWYQQSLDQGLQFLIQYYNGEERAKGNILERFSAQQFPDLHSELNLSSLELGDSALYFCASSVRAGGTTGELFFGEGSRLTVL.